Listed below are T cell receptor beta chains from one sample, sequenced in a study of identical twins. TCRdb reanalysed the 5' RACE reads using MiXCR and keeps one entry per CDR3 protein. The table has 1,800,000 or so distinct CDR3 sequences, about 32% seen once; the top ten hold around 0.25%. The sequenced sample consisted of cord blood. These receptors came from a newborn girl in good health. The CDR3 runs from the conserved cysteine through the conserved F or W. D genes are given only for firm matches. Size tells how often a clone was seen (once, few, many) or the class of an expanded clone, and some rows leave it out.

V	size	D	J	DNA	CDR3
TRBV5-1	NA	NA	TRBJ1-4	TGCGCCAGCAGCTTGGATGGGACAACGGTGGGTAGACTGTTTTTT	CASSLDGTTVGRLFF
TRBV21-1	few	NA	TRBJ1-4	TGTGCCAGCAGCAAAGACGAACCGGGACGGGATGAAAAACTGTTTTTT	CASSKDEPGRDEKLFF
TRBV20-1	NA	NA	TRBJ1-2	TGCAGTGCTAGAGGTGTGGGGTTTGGTGGCTACACCTTC	CSARGVGFGGYTF
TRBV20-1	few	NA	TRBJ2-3	TGCAGTGCTAGAGATCTACCCACAGATACGCAGTATTTT	CSARDLPTDTQYF
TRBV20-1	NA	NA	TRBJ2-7	TGCAGTGCTAGTAGGGAGAGGCCCTACAATGAGCAGTACTTC	CSASRERPYNEQYF
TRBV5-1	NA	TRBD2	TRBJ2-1	TGCGCCAGCAGCCCACGGACTAGCGGGCTGGGGGAGCAGTTCTTC	CASSPRTSGLGEQFF
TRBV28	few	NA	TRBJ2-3	TGTGCCAGCAGTTTTAGCCCCCGGGAGATCACAGATACGCAGTATTTT	CASSFSPREITDTQYF
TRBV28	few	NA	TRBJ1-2	TGTGCCAGCAGTCCGCCAATGAGGCGTGGCTACACCTTC	CASSPPMRRGYTF
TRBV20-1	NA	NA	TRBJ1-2	TGCAGTGCTAACAGTCTGAACTATGGCTACACCTTC	CSANSLNYGYTF
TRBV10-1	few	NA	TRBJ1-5	TGCGCCAGCAGTGAGTCGGACGAGGGGGGACAGCCCCAGCATTTT	CASSESDEGGQPQHF
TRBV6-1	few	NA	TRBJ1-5	TGTGCCAGCCGCCAAATTGACAGGAATCATCAGCCCCAGCATTTT	CASRQIDRNHQPQHF
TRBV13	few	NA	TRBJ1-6	TGTGCCAGCAGCTTAGGCCTTAGGGGGGGGTTCCCTTCACCCCTCCACTTT	CASSLGLRGGFPSPLHF
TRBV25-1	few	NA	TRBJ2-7	TGTGCCAGCAGTGACTTCGACGAGCAGTACTTC	CASSDFDEQYF
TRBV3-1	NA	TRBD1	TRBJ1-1	TGTGCCAGCAGCCAAGATCCCTGGACAGGAGGGAACACTGAAGCTTTCTTT	CASSQDPWTGGNTEAFF
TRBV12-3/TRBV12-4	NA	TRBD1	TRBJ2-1	TGTGCCAGCAGTCTACCCCGGGACAGGGATCATGAGCAGTTCTTC	CASSLPRDRDHEQFF